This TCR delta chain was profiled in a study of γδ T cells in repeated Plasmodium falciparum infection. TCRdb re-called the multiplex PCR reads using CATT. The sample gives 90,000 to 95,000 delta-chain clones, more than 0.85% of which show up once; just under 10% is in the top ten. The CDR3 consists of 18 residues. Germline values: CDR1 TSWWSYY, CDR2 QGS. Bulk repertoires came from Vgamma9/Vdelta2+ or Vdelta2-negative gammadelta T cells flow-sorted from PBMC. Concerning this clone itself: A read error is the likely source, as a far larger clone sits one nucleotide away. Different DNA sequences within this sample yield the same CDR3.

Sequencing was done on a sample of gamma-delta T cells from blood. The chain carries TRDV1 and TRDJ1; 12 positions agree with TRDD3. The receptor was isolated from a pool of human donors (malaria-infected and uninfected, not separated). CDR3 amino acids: CALGEPADWGIPADKLIF. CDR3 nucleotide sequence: TGTGCTCTTGGGGAACCGGCTGACTGGGGGATACCGGCCGATAAGCTCATCTTT.